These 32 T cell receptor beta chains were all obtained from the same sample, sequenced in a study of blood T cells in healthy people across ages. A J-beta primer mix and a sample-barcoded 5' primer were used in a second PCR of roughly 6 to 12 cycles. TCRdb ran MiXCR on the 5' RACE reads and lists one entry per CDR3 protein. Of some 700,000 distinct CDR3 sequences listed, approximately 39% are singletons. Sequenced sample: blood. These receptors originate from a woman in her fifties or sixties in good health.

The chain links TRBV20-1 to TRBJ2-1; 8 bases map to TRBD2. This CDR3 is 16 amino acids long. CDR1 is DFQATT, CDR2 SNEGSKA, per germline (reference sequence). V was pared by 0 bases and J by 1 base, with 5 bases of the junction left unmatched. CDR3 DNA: TGCAGTGCTAGAGATCTCAGCGGGAGTTCCTACAATGAGCAGTTCTTC. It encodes CSARDLSGSSYNEQFF.

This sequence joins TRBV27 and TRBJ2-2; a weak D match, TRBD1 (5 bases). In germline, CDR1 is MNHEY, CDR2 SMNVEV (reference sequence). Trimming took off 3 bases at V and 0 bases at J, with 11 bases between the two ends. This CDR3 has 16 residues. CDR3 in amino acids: CASSFQGLTNTGELFF. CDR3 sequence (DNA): TGTGCCAGCAGTTTTCAGGGTCTAACGAACACCGGGGAGCTGTTTTTT.

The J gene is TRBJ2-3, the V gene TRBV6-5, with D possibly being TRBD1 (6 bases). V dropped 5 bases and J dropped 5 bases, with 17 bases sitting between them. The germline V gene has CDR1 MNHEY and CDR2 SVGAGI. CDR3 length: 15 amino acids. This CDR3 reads CASSTGTTDIDTQYF. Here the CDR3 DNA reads TGTGCCAGCAGTACCGGGACAACGGATATAGATACGCAGTATTTT.

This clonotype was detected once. The CDR3 spells CASSLPLNSPLHF. DNA for the CDR3: TGTGCCAGCAGCCTACCGCTGAATTCACCCCTCCACTTT. The chain carries TRBV2 and TRBJ1-6; D is unclear. The V and J ends lost 6 bases and 7 bases respectively, with 10 bases between them. The CDR3 is 13 residues long. Germline V gene lookup returns CDR1 SNHLY and CDR2 FYNNEI.

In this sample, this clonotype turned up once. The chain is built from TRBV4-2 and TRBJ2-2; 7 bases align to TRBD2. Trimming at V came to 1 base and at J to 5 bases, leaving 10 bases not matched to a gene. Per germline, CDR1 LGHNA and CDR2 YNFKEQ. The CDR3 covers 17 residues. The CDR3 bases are TGTGCCAGCAGCCAAGGATCCACTAGCGCTGGGACCGGGGAGCTGTTTTTT. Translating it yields CASSQGSTSAGTGELFF.

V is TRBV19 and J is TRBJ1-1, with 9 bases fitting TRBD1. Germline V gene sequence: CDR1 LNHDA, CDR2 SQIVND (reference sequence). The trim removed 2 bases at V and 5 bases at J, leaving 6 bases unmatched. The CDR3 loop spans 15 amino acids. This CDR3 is CASSIKGTGSTEAFF. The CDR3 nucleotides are TGTGCCAGTAGTATAAAGGGGACAGGGTCTACTGAAGCTTTCTTT.

For the CDR3, the DNA is TGCAGTGCGCCTCCCCCGGGGGGAATGCGGTCCTACGAGCAGTACTTC. Amino acids: CSAPPPGGMRSYEQYF. The V gene is TRBV20-1, the J gene TRBJ2-7, with TRBD2 matching 7 bases. The CDR3 contains 16 residues. The germline V gene has CDR1 DFQATT and CDR2 SNEGSKA (reference sequence). J was trimmed by 1 base and V by 6 bases; bases with no gene match: 15.

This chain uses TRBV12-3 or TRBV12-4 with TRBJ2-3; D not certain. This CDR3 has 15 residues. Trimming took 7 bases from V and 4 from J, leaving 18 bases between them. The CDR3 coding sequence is TGTGCCAGCACCCCCCGCGGATTTAACGCAGATACGCAGTATTTT. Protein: CASTPRGFNADTQYF.

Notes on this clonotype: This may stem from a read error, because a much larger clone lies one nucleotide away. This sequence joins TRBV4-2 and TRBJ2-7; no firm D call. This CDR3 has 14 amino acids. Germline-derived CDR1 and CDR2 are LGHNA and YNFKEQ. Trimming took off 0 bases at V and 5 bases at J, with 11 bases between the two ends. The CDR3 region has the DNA TGTGCCAGCAGCCAAGATCGTTTGAGTGACGAGCAGTACTTC. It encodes CASSQDRLSDEQYF.

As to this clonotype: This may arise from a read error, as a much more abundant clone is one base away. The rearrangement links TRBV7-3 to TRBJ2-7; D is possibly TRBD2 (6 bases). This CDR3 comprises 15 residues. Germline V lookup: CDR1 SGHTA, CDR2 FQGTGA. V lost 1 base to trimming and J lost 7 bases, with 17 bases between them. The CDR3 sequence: CASSLNPSEYNEQYF. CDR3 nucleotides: TGTGCCAGCAGCTTAAACCCTAGCGAGTACAATGAGCAGTACTTC.

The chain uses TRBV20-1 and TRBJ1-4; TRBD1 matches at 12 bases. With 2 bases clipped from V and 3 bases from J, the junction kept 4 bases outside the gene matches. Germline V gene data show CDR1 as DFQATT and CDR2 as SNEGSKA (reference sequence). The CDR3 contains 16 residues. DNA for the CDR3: TGCAGTGCTAGACCGGGACAGGGGGCGTCTAATGAAAAACTGTTTTTT. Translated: CSARPGQGASNEKLFF.

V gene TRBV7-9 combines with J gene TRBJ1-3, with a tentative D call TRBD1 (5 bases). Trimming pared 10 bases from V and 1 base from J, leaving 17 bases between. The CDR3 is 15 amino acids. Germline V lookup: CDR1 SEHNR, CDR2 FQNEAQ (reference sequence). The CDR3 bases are TGTGCCATCCCGACCGGGGCCATTTCTGGAAACACCATATATTTT. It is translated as CAIPTGAISGNTIYF.

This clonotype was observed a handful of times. CDR3 bases: TGTGCCAGCAGTTACCCTCCATTGGACATTCAGTACTTC. This encodes CASSYPPLDIQYF. V and J are TRBV28 and TRBJ2-4; D gene ambiguous. This CDR3 is built from 13 residues. V was pared by 4 bases and J by 8 bases, with 12 bases between. Looked up from germline, CDR1 is MDHEN and CDR2 is SYDVKM.

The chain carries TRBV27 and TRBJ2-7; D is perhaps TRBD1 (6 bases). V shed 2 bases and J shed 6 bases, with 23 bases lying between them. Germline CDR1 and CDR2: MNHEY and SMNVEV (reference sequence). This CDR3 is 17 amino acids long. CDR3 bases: TGTGCCAGCAGTTTAGTAGATACAGGGATCGCCTCCCGCGAGCAGTACTTC. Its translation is CASSLVDTGIASREQYF.

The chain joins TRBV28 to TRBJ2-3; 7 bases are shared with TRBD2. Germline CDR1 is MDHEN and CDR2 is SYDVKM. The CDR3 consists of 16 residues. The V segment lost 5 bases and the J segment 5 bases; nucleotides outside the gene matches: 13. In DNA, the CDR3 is TGTGCCAGCAGTAGACCGGGACGAGCGGGAAGAGATACGCAGTATTTT. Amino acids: CASSRPGRAGRDTQYF.

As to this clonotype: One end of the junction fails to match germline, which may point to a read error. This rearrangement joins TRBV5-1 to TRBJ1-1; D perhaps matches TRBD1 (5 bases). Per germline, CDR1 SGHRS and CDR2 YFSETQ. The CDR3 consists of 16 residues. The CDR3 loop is CASSSAVGGLNTEAFF. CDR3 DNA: TGCGCCAGCAGCTCCGCCGTCGGGGGATTGAACACTGAGGCTTTCTTT.

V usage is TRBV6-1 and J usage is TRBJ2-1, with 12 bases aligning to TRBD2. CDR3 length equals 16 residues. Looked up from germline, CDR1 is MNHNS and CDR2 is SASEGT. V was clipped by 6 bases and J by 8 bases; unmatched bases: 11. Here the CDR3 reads CASSPGLAGSSDEQFF. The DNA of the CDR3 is TGTGCCAGCAGCCCAGGACTAGCGGGAAGTTCGGATGAGCAGTTCTTC.

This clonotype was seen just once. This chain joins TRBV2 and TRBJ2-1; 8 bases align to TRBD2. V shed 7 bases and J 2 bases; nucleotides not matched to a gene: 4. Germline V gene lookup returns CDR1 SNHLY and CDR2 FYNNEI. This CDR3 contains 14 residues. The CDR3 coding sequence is TGTGCCAGCAAACTAGCGGCCCCCTACAATGAGCAGTTCTTC. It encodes CASKLAAPYNEQFF.

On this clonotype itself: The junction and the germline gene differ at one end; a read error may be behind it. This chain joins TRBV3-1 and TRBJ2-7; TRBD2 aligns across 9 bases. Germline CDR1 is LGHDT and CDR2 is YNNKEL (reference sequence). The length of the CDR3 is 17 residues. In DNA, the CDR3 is TGTGCCAGCAGCCAAGATTCCCTAGCGGGACCTTCCTACAAGCAGTACTTC. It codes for CASSQDSLAGPSYKQYF.

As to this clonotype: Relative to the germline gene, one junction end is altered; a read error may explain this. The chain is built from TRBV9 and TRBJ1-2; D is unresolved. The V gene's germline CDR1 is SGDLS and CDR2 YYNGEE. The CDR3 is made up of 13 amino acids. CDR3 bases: TGTGCCGGCACTGACACGGTTTCCTATGGCTACACATTC. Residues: CAGTDTVSYGYTF.

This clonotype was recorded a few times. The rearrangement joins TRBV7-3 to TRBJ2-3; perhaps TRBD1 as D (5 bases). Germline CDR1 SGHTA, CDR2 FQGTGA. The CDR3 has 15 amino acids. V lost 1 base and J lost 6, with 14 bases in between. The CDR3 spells CASSLRGLSEDTQYF. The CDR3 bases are TGTGCCAGCAGCTTAAGGGGCCTCTCCGAGGATACGCAGTATTTT.

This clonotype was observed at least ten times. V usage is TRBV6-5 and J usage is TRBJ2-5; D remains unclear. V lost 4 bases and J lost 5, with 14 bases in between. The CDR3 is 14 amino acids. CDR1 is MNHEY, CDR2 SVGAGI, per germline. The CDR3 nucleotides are TGTGCCAGCAGTTTTACGGGCAGTTTGGAGACCCAGTACTTC. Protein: CASSFTGSLETQYF.

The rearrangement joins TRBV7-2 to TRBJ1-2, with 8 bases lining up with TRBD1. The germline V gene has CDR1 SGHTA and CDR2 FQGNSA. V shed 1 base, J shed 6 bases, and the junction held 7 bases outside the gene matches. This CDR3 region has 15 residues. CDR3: CASSLDRGSEDGYTF. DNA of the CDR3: TGTGCCAGCAGCTTAGACAGGGGGAGCGAAGATGGCTACACCTTC.

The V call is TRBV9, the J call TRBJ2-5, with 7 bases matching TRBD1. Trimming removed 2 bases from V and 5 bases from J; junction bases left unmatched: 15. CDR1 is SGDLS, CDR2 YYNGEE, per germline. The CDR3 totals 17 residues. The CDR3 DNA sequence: TGTGCCAGCAGCGTTCGCCTTGGGACAGCCTTCGGGGAGACCCAGTACTTC. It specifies CASSVRLGTAFGETQYF.

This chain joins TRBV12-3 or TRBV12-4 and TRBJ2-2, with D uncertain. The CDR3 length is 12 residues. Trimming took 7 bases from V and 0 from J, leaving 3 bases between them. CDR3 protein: CASNPNTGELFF. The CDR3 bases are TGTGCCAGCAACCCGAACACCGGGGAGCTGTTTTTT.

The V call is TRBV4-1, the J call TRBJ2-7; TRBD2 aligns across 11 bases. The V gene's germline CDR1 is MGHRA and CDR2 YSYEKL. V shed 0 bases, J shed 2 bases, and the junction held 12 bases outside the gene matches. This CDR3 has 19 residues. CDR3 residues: CASSQDYSGGAYGPYEQYF. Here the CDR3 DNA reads TGCGCCAGCAGCCAAGATTATAGCGGGGGGGCCTATGGCCCCTACGAGCAGTACTTC.

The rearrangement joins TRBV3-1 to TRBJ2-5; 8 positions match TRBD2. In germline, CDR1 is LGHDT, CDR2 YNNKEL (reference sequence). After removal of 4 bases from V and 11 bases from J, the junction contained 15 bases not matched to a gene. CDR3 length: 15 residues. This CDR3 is CASSPGGGANNEQYF. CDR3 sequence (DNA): TGTGCCAGCAGCCCGGGGGGGGGTGCGAACAATGAGCAGTACTTC.

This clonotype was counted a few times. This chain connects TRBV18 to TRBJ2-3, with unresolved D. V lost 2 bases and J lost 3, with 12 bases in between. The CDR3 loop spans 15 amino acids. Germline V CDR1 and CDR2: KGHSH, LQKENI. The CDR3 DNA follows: TGTGCCAGCTCACCAGTCCGGTCGGATACAGATACGCAGTATTTT. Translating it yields CASSPVRSDTDTQYF.

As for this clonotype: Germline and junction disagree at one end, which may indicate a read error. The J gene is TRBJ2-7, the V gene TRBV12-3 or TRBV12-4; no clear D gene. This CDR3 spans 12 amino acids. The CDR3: CASKYDSCEQYF. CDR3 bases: TGTGCCAGCAAGTACGACTCCTGCGAGCAGTACTTC.

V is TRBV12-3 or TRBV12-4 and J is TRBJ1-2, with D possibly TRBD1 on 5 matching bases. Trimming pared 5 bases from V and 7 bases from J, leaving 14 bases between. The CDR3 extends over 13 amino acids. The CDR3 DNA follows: TGTGCCAGCAGTGACGGGACGCGCCCTGGCTACACCTTC. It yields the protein CASSDGTRPGYTF.

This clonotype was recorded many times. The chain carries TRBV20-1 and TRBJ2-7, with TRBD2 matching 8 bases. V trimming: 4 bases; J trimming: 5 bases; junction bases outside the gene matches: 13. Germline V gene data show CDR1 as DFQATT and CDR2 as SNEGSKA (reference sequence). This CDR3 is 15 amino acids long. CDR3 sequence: CSAMTPGTSLHEQYF. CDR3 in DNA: TGCAGTGCTATGACCCCCGGGACTAGTCTCCACGAGCAGTACTTC.

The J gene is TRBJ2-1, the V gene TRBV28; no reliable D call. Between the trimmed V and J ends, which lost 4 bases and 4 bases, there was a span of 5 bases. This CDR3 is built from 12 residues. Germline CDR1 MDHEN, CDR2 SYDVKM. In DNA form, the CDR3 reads TGTGCCAGCAGTTCCCCATACAATGAGCAGTTCTTC. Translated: CASSSPYNEQFF.